The 5 T cell receptor beta chains presented below share a single source sample, sequenced in a study of cytomegalovirus exposure and HLA in healthy donors. The PCR had 60 Vbeta and 13 Jbeta primers. The protocol was immunoSEQ multiplex PCR, while the TCRdb copy is restricted to in-frame clones and leaves out a portion. The sample consists of about 77,000 clones, roughly 74% of them appearing once. Material: PBMCs. The receptor source for this set is a man aged 35-49 years in good health and CMV-seronegative.

V and J are TRBV28 and TRBJ2-1; TRBD2 might be the D (5 bases). This CDR3 has 11 amino acids. The V end lost 7 bases, the J end lost 7 bases, and 8 bases lay between the germline ends. Germline CDR1 reads MDHEN; CDR2 reads SYDVKM. Here the CDR3 reads CASKGANEQFF. Here the CDR3 DNA reads TGTGCCAGCAAGGGAGCGAATGAGCAGTTCTTC. The whole variable domain, filled in from reference TRBV28 and TRBJ2-1, reads DVKVTQSSRYLVKRTGEKVFLECVQDMDHENMFWYRQDPGLGLRLIYFSYDVKMKEKGDIPEGYSVSREKKERFSLILESASTNQTSMYLCASKGANEQFFGPGTRLTVL.

This clone was picked up a small number of times. This chain connects TRBV11-2 to TRBJ2-1, with 10 positions matching TRBD2. V dropped 4 bases and J dropped 0; count of bases not matched to a gene: 9. The CDR3 has 18 amino acids. Germline lookup yields CDR1 SGHAT and CDR2 FQNNGV. The CDR3 protein is CASSSPSGGILSYNEQFF. As DNA, the CDR3 is TGTGCCAGCAGCTCCCCTAGCGGGGGCATCCTCTCCTACAATGAGCAGTTCTTC. The full variable domain, in which reference TRBV11-2 and TRBJ2-1 provide the parts outside the CDR3, is EAGVAQSPRYKIIEKRQSVAFWCNPISGHATLYWYQQILGQGPKLLIQFQNNGVVDDSQLPKDRFSAERLKGVDSTLKIQPAKLEDSAVYLCASSSPSGGILSYNEQFFGPGTRLTVL.

This chain joins TRBV4-3 and TRBJ2-1; D gene ambiguous. Germline loops: CDR1 LGHNA, CDR2 YSLEER. Trimming pared 0 bases from V and 7 bases from J, leaving 7 bases between. The CDR3 sequence is 13 residues long. CDR3 coding DNA: TGCGCCAGCAGCCAAGAGAGAAAGAATGAGCAGTTCTTC. Its translation is CASSQERKNEQFF.

The chain carries TRBV5-5 and TRBJ2-7, with a weak D call TRBD2 (6 bases). The CDR3 has 15 residues. Looked up from germline, CDR1 is SGHKS and CDR2 is YYEKEE (reference sequence). Trimming stripped 4 bases from V and 4 bases from J, with 18 bases between. The CDR3 bases are TGTGCCAGCAGCCCATGGGGGGTCCAAAATTACGAGCAGTACTTC. Translation: CASSPWGVQNYEQYF.

This clone turned up a few times. This chain uses TRBV6-5 with TRBJ1-3; D remains ambiguous. Trimming took 4 bases from V and 8 from J, leaving 12 bases between them. The CDR3 runs to 13 residues. The germline CDR1 and CDR2 sequences are MNHEY and SVGAGI. The chain's CDR3 is CASSLTQRDTIYF. CDR3 bases: TGTGCCAGCAGTTTAACCCAGCGGGACACCATATATTTT.